The 32 T cell receptor beta chains listed next were all sequenced from one sample in a study of cytomegalovirus exposure and HLA in healthy donors. The PCR employed 60 Vbeta primers together with 13 Jbeta primers. Measured with immunoSEQ multiplex PCR; TCRdb has only the in-frame clones, and not every one. The clone table shows approximately 52,000 clones, with the ten largest holding approximately 13%. The sequenced material came from PBMCs. All receptors come from a woman aged 55-69 years in good health and CMV-seropositive.

The chain couples TRBV6-1 to TRBJ2-5; TRBD2 is a possible D gene (5 bases). Looked up from germline, CDR1 is MNHNS and CDR2 is SASEGT. This CDR3 contains 14 residues. The V gene lost 4 bases and the J gene lost 5 bases, with 14 bases spanning the gap. Here the CDR3 reads CASSGFGVGETQYF. The CDR3 DNA reads as TGTGCCAGCAGTGGATTCGGGGTGGGGGAGACCCAGTACTTC.

V usage is TRBV6-1 and J usage is TRBJ1-6; D not certain. The CDR3 has 13 amino acids. CDR1 is MNHNS and CDR2 is SASEGT in the germline V gene. The V end lost 7 bases, the J end lost 10 bases, and 14 bases lay between the germline ends. Here the CDR3 DNA reads TGTGCCAGCACGAGCGGGAGGAAGTCACCCCTCCACTTT. Amino acids: CASTSGRKSPLHF.

The chain carries TRBV19 and TRBJ2-1; 8 positions match TRBD1. The CDR3 has 16 residues. Germline CDR1 reads LNHDA; CDR2 reads SQIVND (reference sequence). V lost 5 bases to trimming and J lost 4 bases; unmatched junction nucleotides: 10. CDR3 sequence: CASSPRQGRRYNEQFF. The CDR3 DNA reads as TGTGCCAGTAGTCCCAGACAGGGGCGAAGATACAATGAGCAGTTCTTC.

The chain links TRBV9 to TRBJ2-1, with 13 positions matching TRBD2. From germline, CDR1 is SGDLS and CDR2 YYNGEE. This CDR3 has 16 residues. V lost 4 bases to trimming and J lost 7 bases; unmatched junction nucleotides: 8. In DNA form, the CDR3 reads TGTGCCAGCAGCCCACTGACTAGCGGGGGGCCAAATGAGCAGTTCTTC. Amino acid sequence: CASSPLTSGGPNEQFF.

This chain uses TRBV9 with TRBJ2-1; 8 nucleotides match TRBD2. The ends lost 0 bases at V and 6 bases at J; junction bases unmatched: 8. CDR1 SGDLS and CDR2 YYNGEE come from the germline V gene. The CDR3 length is 16 residues. CDR3 loop: CASSVAGRGGPNEQFF. CDR3 sequence (DNA): TGTGCCAGCAGCGTAGCAGGACGGGGGGGCCCCAATGAGCAGTTCTTC.

The CDR3 here is CASRMRYQETQYF. The CDR3 DNA reads as TGTGCCAGCAGAATGAGGTACCAAGAGACCCAGTACTTC. V is TRBV5-6 and J is TRBJ2-5; no definite D call. V lost 5 bases and J 0 bases, leaving 8 bases between the germline ends. The germline V gene has CDR1 SGHDT and CDR2 YYEEEE. This CDR3 has 13 residues.

The V gene is TRBV19, the J gene TRBJ1-1, with unresolved D. V was clipped by 8 bases and J by 6 bases, with 19 bases between them. The CDR3 totals 14 residues. CDR1 and CDR2 (germline): LNHDA, SQIVND (reference sequence). CDR3 amino acids: CASGRLTGSAEAFF. In DNA, the CDR3 is TGTGCCAGTGGCCGACTGACGGGGTCCGCTGAAGCTTTCTTT.

The chain has TRBV27 and TRBJ2-7; TRBD1 matches at 9 bases. Germline V gene lookup returns CDR1 MNHEY and CDR2 SMNVEV (reference sequence). V was clipped by 3 bases and J by 5 bases; unmatched bases: 8. The CDR3 runs 15 residues. CDR3 loop: CASSFVGTGTNEQYF. Here the CDR3 DNA reads TGTGCCAGCAGTTTCGTGGGGACAGGGACCAACGAGCAGTACTTC.

The gene calls are TRBV6-1 and TRBJ1-2, with TRBD1 identical over 8 bases. V lost 3 bases and J lost 3; bases outside the gene matches: 6. The CDR3 is 15 residues long. Germline V gene data show CDR1 as MNHNS and CDR2 as SASEGT. The CDR3 here is CASSDQDRGDYGYTF. CDR3 coding DNA: TGTGCCAGCAGTGATCAAGACAGGGGAGACTATGGCTACACCTTC.

The chain is built from TRBV7-2 and TRBJ2-7; 7 nucleotides match TRBD1. The V gene's germline CDR1 is SGHTA and CDR2 FQGNSA. The CDR3 runs 15 residues. Losses at the gene ends were 4 bases for V and 3 bases for J; bases not matched to a gene: 9. This chain's CDR3 is CASSSTQGLDYEQYF. The CDR3 DNA sequence: TGTGCCAGCAGCTCAACACAGGGGCTGGACTACGAGCAGTACTTC.

The chain has TRBV5-1 and TRBJ2-7, with D perhaps TRBD2 (6 bases). The CDR3 loop spans 11 amino acids. The V gene lost 4 bases and the J gene lost 6 bases, with 8 bases spanning the gap. Germline V gives CDR1 SGHRS, CDR2 YFSETQ. The CDR3 loop is CASSRGGEQYF. CDR3 in DNA: TGCGCCAGCAGCCGGGGAGGCGAGCAGTACTTC.

The rearrangement joins TRBV5-6 to TRBJ1-1, with a possible D match to TRBD1 (6 bases). Germline V gene lookup returns CDR1 SGHDT and CDR2 YYEEEE. The CDR3 sequence is 18 residues long. Between the trimmed V and J ends, which lost 4 bases and 8 bases, there was a span of 30 bases. The CDR3 here is CASSRSQGRGRGSIEAFF. In DNA form, the CDR3 reads TGTGCCAGCAGCCGATCACAGGGACGGGGACGAGGGAGTATCGAAGCTTTCTTT. Full variable domain (missing parts from reference TRBV5-6 and TRBJ1-1): DAGVTQSPTHLIKTRGQQVTLRCSPKSGHDTVSWYQQALGQGPQFIFQYYEEEERQRGNFPDRFSGHQFPNYSSELNVNALLLGDSALYLCASSRSQGRGRGSIEAFFGQGTRLTVV.

The V and J genes are TRBV19 and TRBJ2-7, with 8 bases that match TRBD1. The CDR3 is 14 amino acids. Trimming cost V 6 bases and J 2 bases; bases outside gene matches: 6. CDR1 and CDR2 (germline): LNHDA, SQIVND (reference sequence). For the CDR3, the DNA is TGTGCCAGTAGCCCGGGACAGGCCACCTACGAGCAGTACTTC. Its translation: CASSPGQATYEQYF.

The CDR3 DNA reads as TGTGCCGGAGGACAGGGAGGAGAGACCCAGTACTTC. Its translation is CAGGQGGETQYF. The chain carries TRBV6-6 and TRBJ2-5, with 8 bases lining up with TRBD1. CDR1 and CDR2 from the germline V gene are MNHNY and SVGAGI (reference sequence). V lost 11 bases to trimming and J lost 4 bases; unmatched junction nucleotides: 6. This CDR3 spans 12 amino acids.

This chain uses TRBV25-1 with TRBJ1-2, with 10 bases lining up with TRBD1. The germline V gene encodes CDR1 MGHDK and CDR2 SYGVNS. After removal of 3 bases from V and 6 bases from J, the junction contained 4 bases not matched to a gene. There are 14 residues in the CDR3. The CDR3 DNA reads as TGTGCCAGCAGTGATTTCGGGACAGGGGATGGCTACACCTTC. The encoded protein is CASSDFGTGDGYTF.

The chain uses TRBV23-1 and TRBJ1-2; 12 bases match TRBD1. TRBV23-1 is an ORF for which the function is uncertain. The CDR3 has 16 residues. The trim removed 2 bases at V and 6 bases at J, leaving 7 bases unmatched. The CDR3: CASSQTPGQGANGYTF. CDR3 sequence (DNA): TGCGCCAGCAGTCAAACCCCGGGACAGGGGGCTAATGGCTACACCTTC.

The chain combines TRBV5-1 with TRBJ2-3; 8 bases are shared with TRBD2. The CDR3 has 15 residues. V was clipped by 0 bases and J by 6 bases; unmatched bases: 6. The germline V gene has CDR1 SGHRS and CDR2 YFSETQ. In DNA form, the CDR3 reads TGCGCCAGCAGCTTGGGAGCGGGGGTCGAGGATACGCAGTATTTT. Residues: CASSLGAGVEDTQYF. Variable domain in full (rest from reference TRBV5-1 and TRBJ2-3): KAGVTQTPRYLIKTRGQQVTLSCSPISGHRSVSWYQQTPGQGLQFLFEYFSETQRNKGNFPGRFSGRQFSNSRSEMNVSTLELGDSALYLCASSLGAGVEDTQYFGPGTRLTVL.

J is TRBJ1-3 and V is TRBV18; tentative D call: TRBD1 (5 bases). The V and J ends lost 6 bases and 0 bases respectively, with 18 bases between them. CDR3 length: 17 amino acids. Germline V gene data show CDR1 as KGHSH and CDR2 as LQKENI. CDR3 sequence: CASSHQRTPSSGNTIYF. The DNA of the CDR3 is TGTGCCAGCTCCCACCAAAGGACACCGAGCTCTGGAAACACCATATATTTT.

The chain links TRBV7-9 to TRBJ1-1; 11 positions agree with TRBD1. Germline CDR1 and CDR2: SEHNR and FQNEAQ (reference sequence). The CDR3 sequence is 14 residues long. Unmatched junction bases numbered 6, after V lost 5 bases and J lost 7 bases. This CDR3 is CASSPDRGHGEAFF. For the CDR3, the DNA is TGTGCCAGCAGCCCGGACAGGGGGCATGGTGAAGCTTTCTTT.

The J gene is TRBJ2-7, the V gene TRBV6-6; D is uncertain. CDR1 and CDR2 (germline): MNHNY, SVGAGI (reference sequence). The ends were cut back, 5 bases at V and 3 bases at J, with 8 bases in the middle. The CDR3 consists of 12 residues. The CDR3 DNA is TGTGCCAGCAGTCACCAGGACTACGAGCAGTACTTC. Amino acid sequence: CASSHQDYEQYF.

The gene calls are TRBV5-4 and TRBJ2-5, with a tentative D call TRBD2 (6 bases). Germline CDR1 SGHNT, CDR2 YYREEE (reference sequence). The ends were cut back, 0 bases at V and 5 bases at J, with 8 bases in the middle. This CDR3 region has 13 residues. DNA for the CDR3: TGTGCCAGCAGCTTGGCCGGGAGCGAGACCCAGTACTTC. It codes for CASSLAGSETQYF.

V usage is TRBV6-1 and J usage is TRBJ2-2; D may be TRBD1 (5 bases). This CDR3 is 15 amino acids long. Germline V gene data show CDR1 as MNHNS and CDR2 as SASEGT. Between the trimmed V and J ends, which lost 5 bases and 5 bases, there was a span of 15 bases. CDR3 DNA sequence: TGTGCCAGCAGTACCCCTGCGACAGTTACCGGGGAGCTGTTTTTT. Translating it yields CASSTPATVTGELFF.

V and J are TRBV20-1 and TRBJ2-3; tentative D call: TRBD2 (5 bases). The CDR3 has 11 residues. Germline CDR1 DFQATT, CDR2 SNEGSKA (reference sequence). CDR3 nucleotide sequence: TGCCGACTATCCGTCGCAGATACGCAGTATTTT. Amino acids: CRLSVADTQYF.

The chain uses TRBV28 and TRBJ1-4, with D hard to call. This CDR3 contains 14 residues. Germline V gene data show CDR1 as MDHEN and CDR2 as SYDVKM. The V end was cut by 3 bases, the J end by 8 bases, with 13 bases between. The CDR3 coding sequence is TGTGCCAGCAGTTTCTCAGGCGTCCTCGAAAAACTGTTTTTT. This gives the protein CASSFSGVLEKLFF. The whole variable domain, filled in from reference TRBV28 and TRBJ1-4, reads DVKVTQSSRYLVKRTGEKVFLECVQDMDHENMFWYRQDPGLGLRLIYFSYDVKMKEKGDIPEGYSVSREKKERFSLILESASTNQTSMYLCASSFSGVLEKLFFGSGTQLSVL.

This chain uses TRBV5-1 with TRBJ1-1; unclear D gene. V was cut by 0 bases and J by 5 bases, with 8 bases left in between. CDR1 SGHRS and CDR2 YFSETQ come from the germline V gene. The CDR3 covers 13 residues. The CDR3 loop is CASSLATVTEAFF. In DNA form, the CDR3 reads TGCGCCAGCAGCTTGGCCACAGTAACTGAAGCTTTCTTT.

With regard to this clone: Germline is not matched at one junction end, which may reflect a read error. The chain carries TRBV5-1 and TRBJ2-3; D is perhaps TRBD1 (6 bases). Germline values: CDR1 SGHRS, CDR2 YFSETQ. The CDR3 is 16 residues long. The CDR3 nucleotides are TGCGCCAGCAGCTTGGTGCTGGGGGCAGGAGGAGATAAGCAGTATTTT. Translation: CASSLVLGAGGDKQYF.

This chain joins TRBV5-4 and TRBJ2-5; 10 bases are shared with TRBD2. The CDR3 runs 14 residues. CDR1 is SGHNT, CDR2 YYREEE, per germline (reference sequence). With 4 bases clipped from V and 4 bases from J, the junction kept 4 bases outside the gene matches. The chain's CDR3 is CASSGGLARETQYF. CDR3 bases: TGTGCCAGCAGCGGGGGACTAGCGAGAGAGACCCAGTACTTC.

The rearrangement joins TRBV2 to TRBJ1-5; tentative D call: TRBD1 (6 bases). The CDR3 is made up of 15 amino acids. Germline CDR1 is SNHLY and CDR2 is FYNNEI. Trimming took 3 bases from V and 2 from J, leaving 11 bases between them. The chain's CDR3 is CASSDGKGGNQPQHF. The CDR3 nucleotides are TGTGCCAGCAGTGACGGCAAGGGGGGCAATCAGCCCCAGCATTTT.

The V and J genes are TRBV28 and TRBJ2-7; D is perhaps TRBD1 (6 bases). Germline lookup yields CDR1 MDHEN and CDR2 SYDVKM. V dropped 11 bases and J dropped 9 bases, with 23 bases sitting between them. The CDR3 is made up of 13 amino acids. CDR3 residues: CAGGGSPLSGQYF. As DNA, the CDR3 is TGTGCCGGGGGCGGGTCCCCCCTCTCGGGGCAGTACTTC.

The chain has TRBV6-6 and TRBJ1-5, with 8 bases matching TRBD1. Trimming took 8 bases from V and 4 from J; bases not matched to a gene: 4. Looked up from germline, CDR1 is MNHNY and CDR2 is SVGAGI (reference sequence). This CDR3 is built from 13 residues. CDR3 sequence (DNA): TGTGCCAGCCATGGACAGGGAAATCAGCCCCAGCATTTT. Its protein is CASHGQGNQPQHF.

The V call is TRBV6-1, the J call TRBJ2-7, with 10 bases matching TRBD2. Germline CDR1 MNHNS, CDR2 SASEGT. The CDR3 is 15 residues long. The trim removed 6 bases at V and 2 bases at J, leaving 7 bases unmatched. The CDR3 nucleotides are TGTGCCAGCAGGGAACCGGGACTAGCGACCTACGAGCAGTACTTC. Amino acid sequence: CASREPGLATYEQYF.

This sequence joins TRBV5-6 and TRBJ2-7, with 7 bases fitting TRBD1. Germline values: CDR1 SGHDT, CDR2 YYEEEE. The V gene end was trimmed by 3 bases and the J gene end by 4 bases; junction bases not matched to a gene: 7. The CDR3 is 14 residues long. This CDR3 reads CASSSAGGGYEQYF. The CDR3 DNA reads as TGTGCCAGCAGCTCCGCAGGGGGTGGGTACGAGCAGTACTTC.